This T cell receptor beta chain originates from a study of OX40 agonist ivuxolimab in advanced cancers. Study overall: An anti-OX40 (CD134) antibody with agonistic activity, ivuxolimab, was administered to patients. At 0.01 to 10 mg/kg, ivuxolimab was administered intravenously to patients every 2 weeks.

The CDR3 sequence is 15 residues long. Germline-derived CDR1 and CDR2 are LNHNV and YYDKDF (reference sequence). V lost 0 bases and J 3 bases, leaving 8 bases between the germline ends. About this clone itself: Its target is unknown.

Sequencing used immunoSEQ multiplex PCR; TCRdb keeps in-frame clones, though not all of them. The sample holds 20,000 to 25,000 clones, 77% seen once. General observations from the study: Among the lowest levels of clonal expansion were found in partial responders at 0.1-3.0 mg/kg.

Drawing of blood for sampling happened at baseline, at cycle 4 day 1, and at cycle 7 day 1. The chain has TRBV15 and TRBJ1-4; no clear D. The sequences come from CD4+ or CD8+ T cells sorted from blood, collected in a trial of the OX40 agonist ivuxolimab. The source is an adult with an advanced solid tumor such as melanoma, head and neck, liver or kidney cancer. CDR3 DNA: TGTGCCACCAGCAGAGATCTCGGGGCTAATGAAAAACTGTTTTTT. Translating gives CATSRDLGANEKLFF.